This TCR beta chain comes out of a study of T-cell memory formation after mild COVID-19. Study summary: Clusters of TCRs were largely donor specific.

TCRdb reprocessed the 5' RACE reads with MiXCR, giving one entry per CDR3 protein. The sample shows about 400,000 distinct CDR3 sequences, 20% to 30% of them seen only once. A few counts support this clonotype. The antigen is undetermined. V dropped 7 bases and J dropped 3 bases, with 16 bases sitting between them. CDR1 SGHRS and CDR2 YFSETQ come from the germline V gene. The CDR3 length is 14 residues. Study-wide results and caveats: Contracting CD4+ clones lay largely in CM and EM, with CD8+ ones residing in EMRA. Cross-reactive memory appears to have joined, as suggested by some responding clones showing up in pre-infection memory. Day 15 to 85 contracting clones showed balanced CD4/CD8; later expanders leaned CD4+.

The sequence was obtained from an adult woman who had mild COVID-19 (a few samples of this study predate the infection). Cell type and time point are not known. The chain uses TRBV5-1 and TRBJ1-1; D is unresolved. The sample was PBMCs or a T cell subset sorted from them (not recorded which). The CDR3 protein is CASSFMTRDTEAFF. CDR3 nucleotides: TGCGCCAGCTCATTTATGACGAGGGACACTGAAGCTTTCTTT.